This TCR beta chain was recorded in a study of control samples from healthy donors and cancer patients. Profiled with immunoSEQ multiplex PCR; TCRdb holds only in-frame clones, not every one. The table records 100,000 to 150,000 clones, 85% to 90% of them present only once. This clone was observed a handful of times. The TCR comes from a man aged 50 or older with head and neck cancer. The sample was PBMCs.

This CDR3 is CASSYSGEGTDTQYF. CDR3 sequence (DNA): TGTGCCAGCAGTTACTCTGGGGAAGGCACAGATACGCAGTATTTT. The chain links TRBV6-5 to TRBJ2-3, with no clear D. V was shortened by 0 bases and J by 1 base, with 8 bases between the two germline ends. Per the germline V gene, CDR1 is MNHEY and CDR2 is SVGAGI. The CDR3 loop spans 15 amino acids.